This TCR beta chain was sequenced during a study of beta chain features in type 1 diabetes. Findings and limits, study-wide: Among patients with Type 1 diabetes, TCRB CDR3s were moderately but significantly shorter in every one of the four CD4+ subsets. The VDJ junctions of type 1 diabetes patients carried fewer insertions and more deletions.

Purity exceeding 98% was reached by all sorted populations. A few counts support this clone. As yet, its antigen is unknown. Investigators reverse transcribed all isolated RNA, so they sequenced expressed TCRB transcripts. The average read count of naive, central memory and regulatory T cell samples was about 3.3 million. Some clones are missing from TCRdb's copy, which holds only in-frame ones; the method was immunoSEQ multiplex PCR. The sample carries about 320,000 clones, around 13% recorded once. The CDR3 length is 15 residues. Trimming took 0 bases from V and 8 from J, leaving 13 bases between them. The germline CDR1 and CDR2 sequences are MGHRA and YSYEKL.

The clonotype originates from a man under 40 in good health. The V call is TRBV4-1, the J call TRBJ1-4; D unresolved. Sample: central memory CD4+ T cells from blood. CDR3 sequence reads: CASSQEAGDREKLFF. The CDR3 region has the DNA TGCGCCAGCAGCCAAGAGGCTGGGGATAGGGAAAAACTGTTTTTT.